This TCR beta chain stems from a study of immune cell composition in non-small cell lung cancer. The wider study: Lung adenocarcinoma or squamous carcinoma made up most tumours.

Sequencing was performed with immunoSEQ multiplex PCR; in TCRdb, only in-frame clones are kept and a portion is missing. This table holds some 5,600 clones, about three quarters found once. CDR3 size: 16 residues. Germline V lookup: CDR1 SGHVS, CDR2 FNYEAQ. Unmatched junction bases numbered 7, after V lost 2 bases and J lost 7 bases. Whole-study results and caveats: Squamous lung tumours showed higher top 10 clone scores and clonality than adenocarcinomas. Tumour TCR-beta clonality was not significantly tied to smoking pack-years. Around 80% of squamous and 30% to 40% of adenocarcinoma cases had tumour-associated clones >0.5%.

As regards this clone: Its antigen is undetermined.

This rearrangement joins TRBV7-6 to TRBJ2-2, with TRBD2 matching 10 bases. Sequencing input: lung tumor tissue. The clonotype was recovered from a human donor with non-small cell lung cancer. CDR3 amino acids: CASSLTAGGAGGELFF. In DNA, the CDR3 is TGTGCCAGCAGCTTAACAGCGGGGGGGGCTGGCGGGGAGCTGTTTTTT.